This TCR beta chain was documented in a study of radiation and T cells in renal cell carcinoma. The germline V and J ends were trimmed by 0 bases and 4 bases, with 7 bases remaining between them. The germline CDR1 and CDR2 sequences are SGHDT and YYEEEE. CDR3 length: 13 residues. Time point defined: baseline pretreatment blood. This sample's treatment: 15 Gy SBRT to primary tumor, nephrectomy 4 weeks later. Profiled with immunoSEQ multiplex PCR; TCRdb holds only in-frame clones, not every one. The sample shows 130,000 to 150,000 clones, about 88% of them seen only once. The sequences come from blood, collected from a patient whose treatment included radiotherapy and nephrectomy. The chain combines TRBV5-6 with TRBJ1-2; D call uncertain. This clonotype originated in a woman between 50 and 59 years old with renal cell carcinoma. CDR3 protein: CASSLELGYGYTF. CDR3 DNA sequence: TGTGCCAGCAGCTTGGAACTGGGCTATGGCTACACCTTC.